This TCR beta chain was recovered during a study of control samples from healthy donors and cancer patients. Measured with immunoSEQ multiplex PCR; TCRdb has only the in-frame clones, and not every one. The sample lists under 140,000 clones, 70% to 90% occurring once. The V gene's germline CDR1 is MNHEY and CDR2 SMNVEV (reference sequence). This CDR3 contains 12 residues. V gave up 2 bases and J gave up 7 bases, with 5 bases separating them. The sequence was collected from a woman aged 55-69 years with lung cancer. V gene TRBV27 combines with J gene TRBJ2-2; D is uncertain. The sample taken for sequencing was PBMCs. The CDR3 coding sequence is TGTGCCAGCAGTTTAACCGGCGGGGAGCTGTTTTTT. This gives the protein CASSLTGGELFF.